This entry lists 20 T cell receptor beta chains sequenced from one sample in a study of sequential checkpoint blockade in melanoma (dated by TCRdb to about 2019). The library relied on the immunoSEQ multiplex PCR assay. TCRdb re-hosts the immuneACCESS table, in-frame sequences only. Its copies lack some clones; in the studies checked, an unresolved V gene accounts for under half of them, and the cause for the rest is not known. The sample contains around 20,000 clones, more than 70% of them found a single time. The ten largest clones represent 35% to 40% of the sample. The label giving this sample's treatment or condition can be read as: randomized to nivolumab then ipilimumab (arm A) or the reverse (arm B). This specimen was CD8+ T cells sorted from blood (inferred from file names), taken from a patient given nivolumab and ipilimumab in sequence. The receptors originated from a human donor with melanoma.

The rearrangement uses TRBV27 and TRBJ1-2; D is unclear. Trimming stripped 4 bases from V and 7 bases from J, with 16 bases between. The CDR3 loop spans 14 amino acids. Germline CDR1 MNHEY, CDR2 SMNVEV (reference sequence). This CDR3 is CASSSSTEVFGYTF. For the CDR3, the DNA is TGTGCCAGCAGTTCATCTACTGAGGTGTTTGGCTACACCTTC.

In its sample, this clone was seen a few times. J is TRBJ1-4 and V is TRBV6-1, with D perhaps matching TRBD1 (5 bases). Deletions cut 2 bases from V and 8 bases from J, with 18 bases between. Germline V gene sequence: CDR1 MNHNS, CDR2 SASEGT. This CDR3 contains 16 residues. CDR3 region: CASSEPGRGLKEKLFF. CDR3 coding DNA: TGTGCCAGCAGTGAACCTGGGAGGGGTCTGAAGGAAAAACTGTTTTTT.

This clone was seen a few times. The chain is built from TRBV7-9 and TRBJ2-7; 7 positions match TRBD2. Germline loops: CDR1 SEHNR, CDR2 FQNEAQ (reference sequence). The trim removed 8 bases at V and 3 bases at J, leaving 4 bases unmatched. This CDR3 has 12 amino acids. The CDR3 DNA reads as TGTGCCAGCTCACGGGGGGACTACGAGCAGTACTTC. This gives the protein CASSRGDYEQYF.

The chain couples TRBV10-3 to TRBJ1-2; D may be TRBD1 (6 bases). In germline, CDR1 is ENHRY, CDR2 SYGVKD. V lost 4 bases and J 2 bases, leaving 11 bases between the germline ends. CDR3 length: 14 residues. CDR3 amino acids: CAISGQEDNYGYTF. The CDR3 DNA is TGTGCCATCAGTGGACAGGAGGACAACTATGGCTACACCTTC.

This clone was picked up one time. The chain recombines TRBV13 with TRBJ1-1; D possibly corresponds to TRBD1 (5 bases). The CDR3 consists of 14 residues. Germline-derived CDR1 and CDR2 are PRHDT and FYEKMQ (reference sequence). V dropped 3 bases and J dropped 1 base, with 9 bases sitting between them. CDR3 sequence (DNA): TGTGCCAGCAGCTTTTGGGGCGCGAACACTGAAGCTTTCTTT. This gives the protein CASSFWGANTEAFF. Drawing the rest from reference TRBV13 and TRBJ1-1, the complete variable domain is AAGVIQSPRHLIKEKRETATLKCYPIPRHDTVYWYQQGPGQDPQFLISFYEKMQSDKGSIPDRFSAQQFSDYHSELNMSSLELGDSALYFCASSFWGANTEAFFGQGTRLTVV.

The J gene is TRBJ1-2, the V gene TRBV7-9; no clear D. The CDR3 is 15 amino acids. The V end was cut by 3 bases, the J end by 8 bases, with 19 bases between. Looked up from germline, CDR1 is SEHNR and CDR2 is FQNEAQ (reference sequence). The CDR3 sequence is CASSFADNLPMGYTF. The CDR3 coding sequence is TGTGCCAGCAGCTTCGCAGACAACCTTCCAATGGGCTACACCTTC.

V usage is TRBV5-5 and J usage is TRBJ1-5, with 10 bases fitting TRBD1. This CDR3 is 16 amino acids long. Germline V CDR1 and CDR2: SGHKS, YYEKEE (reference sequence). The J segment lost 0 bases and the V segment lost 4 bases, leaving 4 bases of the junction unmatched. CDR3 amino acids: CASSVGTGVSNQPQHF. The CDR3 nucleotides read TGTGCCAGCAGCGTAGGGACAGGGGTTAGCAATCAGCCCCAGCATTTT.

This chain connects TRBV7-9 to TRBJ2-7; D not resolved. The germline V gene encodes CDR1 SEHNR and CDR2 FQNEAQ (reference sequence). Trimming cost V 3 bases and J 6 bases, with 6 bases left between them. This CDR3 region has 11 residues. The CDR3 spells CASSLSVEQYF. DNA for the CDR3: TGTGCCAGCAGCTTGTCGGTCGAGCAGTACTTC.

This clone occurred a few times. V usage is TRBV19 and J usage is TRBJ1-2; no firm D call. Germline assignment: CDR1 LNHDA and CDR2 SQIVND (reference sequence). The length of the CDR3 is 15 residues. V was shortened by 7 bases and J by 0 bases, with 15 bases between the two germline ends. In DNA, the CDR3 is TGTGCCAGTACCCTGGTGGGGAGTACTAACTATGGCTACACCTTC. Amino acid sequence: CASTLVGSTNYGYTF.

This clone was picked up one time. The rearrangement joins TRBV5-6 to TRBJ2-2; 7 positions match TRBD2. CDR3 length: 14 amino acids. With 4 bases clipped from V and 8 bases from J, the junction kept 8 bases outside the gene matches. Germline V CDR1 and CDR2: SGHDT, YYEEEE. CDR3 residues: CASSPTSSLGELFF. The CDR3 nucleotides read TGTGCCAGCAGCCCGACTAGCAGCTTAGGGGAGCTGTTTTTT.

The chain recombines TRBV29-1 with TRBJ2-7, with D perhaps TRBD2 (6 bases). Germline V gene sequence: CDR1 SQVTM, CDR2 ANQGSEA. CDR3 length equals 12 residues. The ends were cut back, 3 bases at V and 5 bases at J, with 11 bases in the middle. This CDR3 reads CSVEEGSDEQYF. The CDR3, as DNA: TGCAGCGTTGAGGAGGGCAGCGACGAGCAGTACTTC.

This clone has only a few counts. This sequence joins TRBV7-6 and TRBJ1-2; D is possibly TRBD1 (5 bases). The CDR3 runs to 13 residues. V shed 5 bases and J shed 4 bases, with 11 bases lying between them. Germline CDR1 SGHVS, CDR2 FNYEAQ. CDR3 nucleotide sequence: TGTGCCAGCAGCGATGGACATACCTATGGCTACACCTTC. This translates into CASSDGHTYGYTF.

The chain couples TRBV5-6 to TRBJ1-4, with D maybe TRBD1 (6 bases). Germline loops: CDR1 SGHDT, CDR2 YYEEEE. The CDR3 length is 16 residues. V was clipped by 7 bases and J by 8 bases, with 24 bases between them. For the CDR3, the DNA is TGTGCCAGCCAAGGGGACACCCAGTCCCAAAGCGAAAAACTGTTTTTT. Amino acids: CASQGDTQSQSEKLFF.

The chain carries TRBV28 and TRBJ1-1, with D hard to call. Germline V gene data show CDR1 as MDHEN and CDR2 as SYDVKM. CDR3 length: 11 amino acids. Trimming removed 7 bases at V and 7 bases at J, with 10 bases between. The DNA of the CDR3 is TGTGCCAGCAAGGGAGGAATTGAAGCTTTCTTT. Residues: CASKGGIEAFF.

V usage is TRBV19 and J usage is TRBJ1-6; D is unclear. Germline lookup yields CDR1 LNHDA and CDR2 SQIVND (reference sequence). With 3 bases removed from V and 7 bases from J, the gap between germline ends came to 13 bases. There are 15 residues in the CDR3. In nucleotides, the CDR3 is TGTGCCAGTAGTATCGTTGGACTGGCCAATTCACCCCTCCACTTT. Protein product: CASSIVGLANSPLHF. Full variable domain (outside the CDR3, taken from reference TRBV19 and TRBJ1-6): DGGITQSPKYLFRKEGQNVTLSCEQNLNHDAMYWYRQDPGQGLRLIYYSQIVNDFQKGDIAEGYSVSREKKESFPLTVTSAQKNPTAFYLCASSIVGLANSPLHFGNGTRLTVT.

This chain joins TRBV10-2 and TRBJ1-1, with TRBD1 identical over 7 bases. The germline gives CDR1 WSHSY, CDR2 SAAADI. The CDR3 sequence is 14 residues long. Losses at the gene ends were 6 bases for V and 0 bases for J; bases not matched to a gene: 4. The CDR3, as DNA: TGCGCCAGCAGCGACAGGGTCATGAACACTGAAGCTTTCTTT. This gives the protein CASSDRVMNTEAFF.

The chain combines TRBV29-1 with TRBJ2-7, with 8 bases aligning to TRBD2. CDR3 length: 15 residues. Germline lookup yields CDR1 SQVTM and CDR2 ANQGSEA. The V segment lost 2 bases and the J segment 4 bases; nucleotides outside the gene matches: 10. The CDR3 sequence is CSVEIMGGRQYEQYF. The CDR3 region has the DNA TGCAGCGTTGAAATTATGGGCGGGAGGCAATACGAGCAGTACTTC.

V and J are TRBV5-1 and TRBJ1-1, with 12 nucleotides matching TRBD1. The CDR3 extends over 16 amino acids. CDR1 SGHRS and CDR2 YFSETQ come from the germline V gene. V trimming: 0 bases; J trimming: 2 bases; junction bases outside the gene matches: 2. CDR3 protein: CASSLAGTGGNTEAFF. The DNA for the CDR3 is TGCGCCAGCAGCTTGGCCGGGACAGGGGGCAACACTGAAGCTTTCTTT.

This clone was observed a few times. A much larger clone sits a single nucleotide away, making a read error possible. At the DNA level, this CDR3 is encoded by other sequences in the same sample as well. The V and J genes are TRBV5-1 and TRBJ1-2; TRBD1 matches 10 bases. The CDR3 has 15 residues. After removal of 4 bases from V and 4 bases from J, the junction contained 7 bases not matched to a gene. The germline V gene encodes CDR1 SGHRS and CDR2 YFSETQ. For the CDR3, the DNA is TGCGCCAGCAGCATGTCGACAGGGGGCTTCTATGGCTACACCTTC. Translated: CASSMSTGGFYGYTF.

The genes are TRBV28 and TRBJ1-1; D unresolved. The CDR3 covers 17 residues. The germline V gene has CDR1 MDHEN and CDR2 SYDVKM. The germline V and J ends were trimmed by 4 bases and 3 bases, with 21 bases remaining between them. DNA of the CDR3: TGTGCCAGCAGTTATACGGGGTCGGTCGCGAGGGACACTGAAGCTTTCTTT. Translated: CASSYTGSVARDTEAFF. Combining the CDR3 with reference TRBV28 and TRBJ1-1 gives the whole variable domain DVKVTQSSRYLVKRTGEKVFLECVQDMDHENMFWYRQDPGLGLRLIYFSYDVKMKEKGDIPEGYSVSREKKERFSLILESASTNQTSMYLCASSYTGSVARDTEAFFGQGTRLTVV.